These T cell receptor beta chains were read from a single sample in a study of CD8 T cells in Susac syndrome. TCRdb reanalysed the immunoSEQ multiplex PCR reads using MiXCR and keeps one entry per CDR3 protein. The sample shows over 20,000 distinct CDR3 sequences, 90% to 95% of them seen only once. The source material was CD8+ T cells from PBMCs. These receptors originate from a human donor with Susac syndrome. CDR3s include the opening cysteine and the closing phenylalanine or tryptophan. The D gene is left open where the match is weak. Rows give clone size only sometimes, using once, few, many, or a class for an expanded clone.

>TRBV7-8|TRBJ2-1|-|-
TGTGCCAGCAGCTCGATACTGACAGACTACAATGAGCAGTTCTTC
CASSSILTDYNEQFF
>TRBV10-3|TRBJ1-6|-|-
TGTGCCATCAGTGAGGAGCCCGCGGAGGGAAATTCACCCCTCCACTTT
CAISEEPAEGNSPLHF
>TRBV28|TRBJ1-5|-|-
TGTGCCAGCAGCACAAATCAGCCCCAGCATTTT
CASSTNQPQHF
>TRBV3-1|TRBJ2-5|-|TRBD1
TGTGCCAGCAGCACGACAGGGAACCAAGAGACCCAGTACTTC
CASSTTGNQETQYF
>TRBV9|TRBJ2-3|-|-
TGTGCCAGCAGCGTAGAGCTCGGGGTGGGCACAGATACGCAGTTTTTT
CASSVELGVGTDTQFF
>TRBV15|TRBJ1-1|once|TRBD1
TGTGCCACCAGCATTCGGGACAGGTCGAAAGCTTTCTTT
CATSIRDRSKAFF
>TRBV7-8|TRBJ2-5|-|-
TGTGCCAGCAGCTTAAGTGTTTCGGGAAACCAAGAGACCCAGTACTTC
CASSLSVSGNQETQYF
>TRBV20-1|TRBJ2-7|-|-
TGCAGTGCCCTCGGGGAGGGGGCCTACGAGCAGTACTTC
CSALGEGAYEQYF
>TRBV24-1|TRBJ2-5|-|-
TGTGCCACCAGTGATTCGTCTTTGGAGACCCAGTACTTC
CATSDSSLETQYF
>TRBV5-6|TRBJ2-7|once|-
TGTGCCAGCAGCGCCAAGGGGGCCTACGAGCAGTACTTC
CASSAKGAYEQYF
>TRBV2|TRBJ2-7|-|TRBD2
TGTGCCAGCAGTGGGGCTTTAGCGGGGTTCCTCTACGAGCAGTACTTC
CASSGALAGFLYEQYF
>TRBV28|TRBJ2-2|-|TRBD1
TGTGCCAGTCGGGACAGGGGAACCGGGGAGCTGTTTTTT
CASRDRGTGELFF
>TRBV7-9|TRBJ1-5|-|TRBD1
TGTGCCAGCAGCACCGGGGACAGCCGGCCAAATCAGCCCCAGCATTTT
CASSTGDSRPNQPQHF
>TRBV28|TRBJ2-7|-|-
TGTGCCAGCAGTTTACCGGTAAACTCCTACGAGCAGTACTTC
CASSLPVNSYEQYF
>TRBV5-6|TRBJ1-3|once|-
TGTGCCAGCAGCTTACCTCGAGAGGGGCACTCTGGAAACACCATATATTTT
CASSLPREGHSGNTIYF
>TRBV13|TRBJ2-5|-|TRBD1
TGTGCCAGCTCAGAAACAGGGGGTGAGACCCAGTACTTC
CASSETGGETQYF
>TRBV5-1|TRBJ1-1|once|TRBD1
TGCGCCAGCAGCTCCCAGGGGGGAAGAAAGGGCACTGAAGCTTTCTTT
CASSSQGGRKGTEAFF
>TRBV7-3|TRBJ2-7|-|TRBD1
TGTGCCAGCAGCTCTATGACAGGGGATCTCGCCGAGCAGTACTTC
CASSSMTGDLAEQYF
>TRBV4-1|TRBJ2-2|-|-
TGCGCCAGCAGCCAACTCGGAGGGACCGGGGAGCTGTTTTTT
CASSQLGGTGELFF
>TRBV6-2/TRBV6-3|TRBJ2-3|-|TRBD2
TGTGCCACCACCCTTGTTCTAGCGGGGGGGCCGGCAGATACGCAGTATTTT
CATTLVLAGGPADTQYF
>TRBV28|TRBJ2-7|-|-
TGTGCCAGCAGTTTAACCCCTCTCAGCTACGAGCAGTACTTC
CASSLTPLSYEQYF
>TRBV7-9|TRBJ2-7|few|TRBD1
TGTGCCAGCAGCTTACCTGGACAGGGAGTCGAGCAGTACTTC
CASSLPGQGVEQYF
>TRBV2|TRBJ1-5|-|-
TGTGCCAGCAGTGGGACTGCGTGGGCAGCAAATCAGCCCCAGCATTTT
CASSGTAWAANQPQHF
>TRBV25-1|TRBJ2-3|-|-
TGTGCCAGCAGGACAGGCAGCCCCACAGATACGCAGTATTTT
CASRTGSPTDTQYF
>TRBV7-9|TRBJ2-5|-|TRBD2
TGTGCCAGCAGCTTGACCGGGGGGGCCACCGAGACCCAGTACTTC
CASSLTGGATETQYF
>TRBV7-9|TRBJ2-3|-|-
TGTGCCAGCAGCTTAGACAGAAACACAGATACGCAGTATTTT
CASSLDRNTDTQYF
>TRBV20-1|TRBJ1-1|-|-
TGCAGTGCTAGAGAACAGGGCTTAGGGTGGACTGAAGCTTTCTTT
CSAREQGLGWTEAFF
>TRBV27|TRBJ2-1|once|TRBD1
TGTGCCAGCAGTAAGCGACAGGGTCGGAATGAGCAGTTCTTC
CASSKRQGRNEQFF
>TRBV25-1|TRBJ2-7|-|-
TGTGCCAGCAGTGAATATCCGGCCTACGAGCAGTACTTC
CASSEYPAYEQYF
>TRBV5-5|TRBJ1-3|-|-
TGTGCCAGCAGCTTGTTACCGAACTCTGGAAACACCATATATTTT
CASSLLPNSGNTIYF
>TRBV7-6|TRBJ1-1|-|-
TGTGCCAGCAGCTTTGAGGTGAACACTGAAGCTTTCTTT
CASSFEVNTEAFF
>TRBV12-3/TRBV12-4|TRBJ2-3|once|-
TGTGCCAGCAGTTTCCAGGGTGGGGCAGATACGCAGTATTTT
CASSFQGGADTQYF
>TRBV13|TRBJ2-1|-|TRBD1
TGTGCCAGCAGCCCTGACGGGACAGGGCACAATGAGCAGTTCTTC
CASSPDGTGHNEQFF
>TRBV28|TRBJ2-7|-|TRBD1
TGTGCCAGCAGTTTCCGGGACAGCTACGAGCAGTACTTC
CASSFRDSYEQYF
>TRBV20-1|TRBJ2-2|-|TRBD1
TGCAGTGCTCGCATGACAGGGGCAGGCGGGGAGCTGTTTTTT
CSARMTGAGGELFF
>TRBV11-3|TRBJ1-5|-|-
TGTGCCAGCAGCTTAGGCGGTCTCGATCAGCCCCAGCATTTT
CASSLGGLDQPQHF
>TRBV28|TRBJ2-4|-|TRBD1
TGTGCCAGCAGTTACCCGATTGCGGGGACAGGGGGTCCCAGAGGACCACTAGCCAAAAACATTCAGTACTTC
CASSYPIAGTGGPRGPLAKNIQYF
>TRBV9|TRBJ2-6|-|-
TGTGCCAGCAGCCCCGTGGAGTCTGGGGCCAACGTCCTGACTTTC
CASSPVESGANVLTF
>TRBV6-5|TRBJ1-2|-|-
TGTGCCAGCAGTTACTCGCCAGACTATGGCTACACCTTC
CASSYSPDYGYTF
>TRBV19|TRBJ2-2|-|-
TGTGCCAGTAGTCCAGGGACGGCGATCGGGGAGCTGTTTTTT
CASSPGTAIGELFF
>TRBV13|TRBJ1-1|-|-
TGTGCCAGCAGCTTAGTGGTGCAATTGAACACTGAAGCTTTCTTT
CASSLVVQLNTEAFF
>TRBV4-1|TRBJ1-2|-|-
TGCGCCAGCAGCCCGCAACAGGGAGAATACGACTACACCTTC
CASSPQQGEYDYTF
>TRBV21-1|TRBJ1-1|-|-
TGTGCCAGCAGCAAAGCGCTTAAGGTCAGGAGGAACACTGAAGCTTTCTTT
CASSKALKVRRNTEAFF
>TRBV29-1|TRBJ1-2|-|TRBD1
TGCAGCGCTACAGGGGAGGATAACTATGGCTACACCTTC
CSATGEDNYGYTF
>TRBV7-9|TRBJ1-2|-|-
TGTGCCAGCAGCTTAGACCTCCCTGAGGGCTACACCTTC
CASSLDLPEGYTF
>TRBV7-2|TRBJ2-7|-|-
TGTGCCAGCAGTCCGGAGGGATATGTGACCTACGAGCAGTACTTC
CASSPEGYVTYEQYF
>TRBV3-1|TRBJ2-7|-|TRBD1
TGTGCCAGCAGCCAAGCTAAGGACAGGGTCTACGAGCAGTACTTC
CASSQAKDRVYEQYF
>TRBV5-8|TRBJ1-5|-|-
TGTGCCAGCAGCAAACGGGACCCGACATATAGCAATCAGCCCCAGCATTTT
CASSKRDPTYSNQPQHF
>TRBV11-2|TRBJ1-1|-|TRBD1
TGTGCCAGCAGGCCCGGGACAGGGTCTGAAGCTTTCTTT
CASRPGTGSEAFF
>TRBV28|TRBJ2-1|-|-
TGTGCCAGCAGTCCAGAAGGGAACTACAATGAGCAGTTCTTC
CASSPEGNYNEQFF
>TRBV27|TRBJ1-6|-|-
TGTGCCAGCACTAACCTGGGGGGGTATAATTCACCCCTCCACTTT
CASTNLGGYNSPLHF
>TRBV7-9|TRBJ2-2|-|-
TGTGCCAGCAAATTCAACCCCGTTTCCCGAGACACCTACACCGGGGAGCTGTTTTTT
CASKFNPVSRDTYTGELFF
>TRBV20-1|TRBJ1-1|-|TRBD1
TGCAGTGCTAAAAAGGGACAGGCGAACACTGAAGCTTTCTTT
CSAKKGQANTEAFF
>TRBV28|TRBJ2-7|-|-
TGTGCCAGCAGGGGGACGTCCGACGACGAGCAGTACTTC
CASRGTSDDEQYF
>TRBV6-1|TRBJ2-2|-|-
TGTGCCAGCAGTGAATTGACCATTGGCCCGGCCGGGGAGCTGTTTTTT
CASSELTIGPAGELFF